This entry lists 12 T cell receptor beta chains sequenced from one sample in a study of identical twins. TCRdb reprocessed the 5' RACE reads with MiXCR, giving one entry per CDR3 protein. The sample holds about 470,000 distinct CDR3 sequences; 20% to 30% are singletons and the top ten take approximately 2.9%. These data also featured in a second study, about T cells expressing NK-cell markers.

The specimen was CD4+ T cells sorted from blood. The receptors were gathered from a young woman in good health.

The V call is TRBV6-2 or TRBV6-3, the J call TRBJ2-7; a weak D match, TRBD1 (6 bases). V was clipped by 6 bases and J by 4 bases, with 13 bases between them. The CDR3 loop spans 13 amino acids. The germline V gene encodes CDR1 MNHEY and CDR2 SVGEGT. The CDR3 DNA reads as TGTGCCAGCAGGCGACGGGACAATTACGAGCAGTACTTC. Residues: CASRRRDNYEQYF.

This clonotype occurred a few times. The V call is TRBV20-1, the J call TRBJ1-5; D call uncertain. The germline V and J ends were trimmed by 3 bases and 3 bases, with 9 bases remaining between them. CDR3 length: 13 residues. Per germline, CDR1 DFQATT and CDR2 SNEGSKA (reference sequence). As DNA, the CDR3 is TGCAGTGCTAGTAACCAGGCCAATCAGCCCCAGCATTTT. Its translation is CSASNQANQPQHF.

The chain is built from TRBV20-1 and TRBJ2-3, with no clear D. V lost 0 bases, J lost 6 bases, and 7 bases lay in between. From germline, CDR1 is DFQATT and CDR2 SNEGSKA (reference sequence). This CDR3 has 12 residues. CDR3 in DNA: TGCAGTGCTAGAGATAAGGACGATACGCAGTATTTT. Encoded protein: CSARDKDDTQYF.

In its sample, this clonotype was seen a few times. The genes are TRBV20-1 and TRBJ2-3; D not resolved. The ends were cut back, 3 bases at V and 0 bases at J, with 7 bases in the middle. This CDR3 has 13 amino acids. Germline V gives CDR1 DFQATT, CDR2 SNEGSKA (reference sequence). The CDR3 spells CSASSRSTDTQYF. In nucleotides, the CDR3 is TGCAGTGCTAGTAGTAGGAGCACAGATACGCAGTATTTT.

The gene calls are TRBV24-1 and TRBJ2-2, with D tentatively TRBD2 (5 bases). V gave up 10 bases and J gave up 5 bases, with 10 bases separating them. The CDR3 is 12 residues long. Germline loops: CDR1 KGHDR, CDR2 SFDVKD. This CDR3 reads CATSPGTGELFF. The CDR3, as DNA: TGTGCCACTTCCCCGGGAACCGGGGAGCTGTTTTTT.

This clonotype was observed a handful of times. The rearrangement joins TRBV5-6 to TRBJ2-1; 7 bases are shared with TRBD2. With 4 bases clipped from V and 9 bases from J, the junction kept 10 bases outside the gene matches. This CDR3 comprises 14 residues. CDR1 is SGHDT and CDR2 is YYEEEE in the germline V gene. The CDR3 reads CASSRKTSSSEQFF. The CDR3 nucleotides are TGTGCCAGCAGCAGAAAGACTAGCTCTAGTGAGCAGTTCTTC.

The sample holds many counts of this clonotype. This chain joins TRBV2 and TRBJ1-1; 8 bases match TRBD1. The CDR3 sequence is 11 residues long. The germline V gene encodes CDR1 SNHLY and CDR2 FYNNEI. V shed 5 bases and J 8 bases; nucleotides not matched to a gene: 1. In DNA form, the CDR3 reads TGTGCCAGCAGTTGGACAGGGGAAGCTTTCTTT. This gives the protein CASSWTGEAFF.

The rearrangement joins TRBV7-9 to TRBJ2-5; D could derive from TRBD1 or TRBD2 (5 bases each). Germline V lookup: CDR1 SEHNR, CDR2 FQNEAQ (reference sequence). The CDR3 is 14 amino acids. The V gene lost 6 bases and the J gene lost 7 bases, with 18 bases spanning the gap. The CDR3 DNA follows: TGTGCCAGCAGAGCGGACACCCGGGGTTGGACCCAGTACTTC. Its protein is CASRADTRGWTQYF.

This chain links TRBV29-1 with TRBJ2-7; 7 bases match TRBD2. The CDR3 sequence is 11 residues long. In germline, CDR1 is SQVTM, CDR2 ANQGSEA. V lost 7 bases to trimming and J lost 7 bases; unmatched junction nucleotides: 7. In DNA, the CDR3 is TGCAGCGCGGGGGAGGGTGCGGAGCAGTACTTC. This sequence encodes CSAGEGAEQYF.

The chain has TRBV6-1 and TRBJ1-1; 11 positions match TRBD1. This CDR3 has 16 amino acids. Per the germline V gene, CDR1 is MNHNS and CDR2 is SASEGT. Losses at the gene ends were 8 bases for V and 5 bases for J; bases not matched to a gene: 13. The CDR3 sequence is CASFYSGTGGDTEAFF. The CDR3 bases are TGTGCCAGCTTCTACTCCGGGACAGGGGGGGATACTGAAGCTTTCTTT.

Only a few counts were recorded for this clonotype. V and J are TRBV25-1 and TRBJ2-1; no clear D. Germline V gene sequence: CDR1 MGHDK, CDR2 SYGVNS. The CDR3 covers 16 residues. V was clipped by 1 base and J by 5 bases, with 15 bases between them. CDR3 sequence reads: CASSELEYRVHNEQFF. For the CDR3, the DNA is TGTGCCAGCAGTGAATTAGAATACAGAGTCCACAATGAGCAGTTCTTC.

This clonotype was counted only a few times. The V and J genes are TRBV4-3 and TRBJ2-1; 9 positions match TRBD2. The length of the CDR3 is 16 residues. CDR1 and CDR2 (germline): LGHNA, YSLEER. V was clipped by 1 base and J by 6 bases; unmatched bases: 7. CDR3: CASSQVGGRALNEQFF. The CDR3 nucleotides are TGCGCCAGCAGCCAAGTCGGCGGGAGGGCCCTCAATGAGCAGTTCTTC.